A single sample gave rise to the 16 T cell receptor beta chains below, sequenced in a study of T cells after yellow fever vaccination. TCRdb re-called the 5' RACE reads with MiXCR, one entry per CDR3 protein. The sample shows about 130,000 distinct CDR3 sequences, around 7.7% of them seen only once. The sequencing here drew on CD4+ T cells sorted from PBMCs, taken 10 days after the first yellow fever vaccination. These receptors were obtained from a man younger than 30 who received the YFV17D yellow fever vaccine.

This clonotype was picked up many times. The chain carries TRBV11-2 and TRBJ2-5; 7 bases match TRBD1. The CDR3 extends over 15 amino acids. Trimming took 5 bases from V and 5 from J; bases not matched to a gene: 11. Per the germline V gene, CDR1 is SGHAT and CDR2 is FQNNGV. CDR3 in amino acids: CASSQNRGKGETQYF. The DNA of the CDR3 is TGTGCCAGCAGCCAGAACAGGGGAAAGGGGGAGACCCAGTACTTC.

This clonotype was seen repeatedly, ten times or more. CDR3 DNA: TGTGCCAGCAGCTCGGGACAGGGGTCCGGGGAGCTGTTTTTT. Its protein is CASSSGQGSGELFF. The chain couples TRBV7-9 to TRBJ2-2, with 10 nucleotides matching TRBD1. The V gene end was trimmed by 4 bases and the J gene end by 6 bases; junction bases not matched to a gene: 2. The V gene's germline CDR1 is SEHNR and CDR2 FQNEAQ (reference sequence). The CDR3 has 14 amino acids.

A note on this clonotype: This may be a read error: a much more frequent sequence differs by one nucleotide. V is TRBV5-1 and J is TRBJ2-5; D is possibly TRBD2 (5 bases). The V gene lost 2 bases and the J gene lost 2 bases, with 13 bases spanning the gap. This CDR3 has 15 residues. Germline-derived CDR1 and CDR2 are SGHRS and YFSETQ. CDR3 protein: CASSFGRALQETQYF. The CDR3 nucleotides are TGCGCCAGCAGCTTTGGGAGAGCCTTACAAGAGACCCAGTACTTC.

The table lists this clonotype with many counts. The rearrangement links TRBV12-3 or TRBV12-4 to TRBJ1-5; D not certain. The CDR3 has 15 amino acids. The V end lost 6 bases, the J end lost 1 base, and 13 bases lay between the germline ends. The CDR3 sequence: CASSFRPNSNQPQHF. Written as DNA, the CDR3 is TGTGCCAGCAGCTTCCGGCCCAACAGCAATCAGCCCCAGCATTTT.

The chain employs TRBV7-2 and TRBJ1-6; D not resolved. Germline V gene lookup returns CDR1 SGHTA and CDR2 FQGNSA. V was shortened by 6 bases and J by 4 bases, with 10 bases between the two germline ends. This CDR3 comprises 14 residues. The CDR3 DNA follows: TGTGCCAGCAGAATAGCTGGTTATAATTCACCCCTCCACTTT. Translation: CASRIAGYNSPLHF.

Points on this clonotype: A much larger clone differs by one base, so this may be a read error. The V gene is TRBV4-3, the J gene TRBJ1-6, with a weak D call TRBD1 (5 bases). The CDR3 has 15 residues. Trimming cost V 0 bases and J 10 bases, with 13 bases left between them. CDR1 LGHNA and CDR2 YSLEER come from the germline V gene. CDR3: CASSQETGGESPLHF. Written as DNA, the CDR3 is TGCGCCAGCAGCCAAGAAACCGGGGGTGAATCACCCCTCCACTTT.

The chain's CDR3 is CASSLQAGGPTDTQYF. In nucleotides, the CDR3 is TGTGCCAGCAGCCTTCAAGCGGGGGGGCCCACAGATACGCAGTATTTT. The V call is TRBV7-2, the J call TRBJ2-3, with 10 bases that match TRBD2. Germline V gene data show CDR1 as SGHTA and CDR2 as FQGNSA. The CDR3 length is 16 residues. V lost 5 bases to trimming and J lost 2 bases; unmatched junction nucleotides: 7.

The table lists this clonotype with many counts. The chain couples TRBV24-1 to TRBJ2-3, with no clear D. This CDR3 is 15 amino acids long. The germline CDR1 and CDR2 sequences are KGHDR and SFDVKD. Trimming removed 5 bases from V and 6 bases from J, with 17 bases in between. Here the CDR3 DNA reads TGTGCCACCAGTGGAGAGGTACCCCAGGACGATACGCAGTATTTT. Translated, it gives CATSGEVPQDDTQYF.

This clonotype was picked up a small number of times. The chain joins TRBV18 to TRBJ1-1; D is perhaps TRBD1 (6 bases). From germline, CDR1 is KGHSH and CDR2 LQKENI. The CDR3 totals 14 residues. The V end was cut by 3 bases, the J end by 3 bases, with 11 bases between. Here the CDR3 DNA reads TGTGCCAGCTCACCCATATCAGGGGACACTGAAGCTTTCTTT. Its translation is CASSPISGDTEAFF.

This clonotype occurred many times. The chain links TRBV27 to TRBJ2-7; 7 positions agree with TRBD1. The CDR3 is 17 amino acids. Trimming cost V 0 bases and J 5 bases; bases outside gene matches: 13. Germline lookup yields CDR1 MNHEY and CDR2 SMNVEV (reference sequence). The chain's CDR3 is CASSLSSEQGEDDEQYV. In DNA form, the CDR3 reads TGTGCCAGCAGTTTATCTAGCGAGCAGGGGGAAGACGACGAGCAGTACGTC.

This clonotype was counted at least ten times. V gene TRBV12-3 or TRBV12-4 combines with J gene TRBJ2-1, with 9 positions matching TRBD1. CDR3 size: 18 residues. Trimming cost V 4 bases and J 6 bases; bases outside gene matches: 16. The CDR3 loop is CASSYWGQGARPGNEQFF. The CDR3 DNA sequence: TGTGCCAGCAGTTATTGGGGACAGGGAGCCCGGCCCGGCAATGAGCAGTTCTTC.

The table lists this clonotype with many counts. The V gene is TRBV7-2, the J gene TRBJ2-7, with a possible D match to TRBD1 (6 bases). V lost 5 bases, J lost 5 bases, and 16 bases lay in between. The CDR3 spans 14 residues. CDR1 and CDR2 from the germline V gene are SGHTA and FQGNSA. The DNA of the CDR3 is TGTGCCAGCAGCCAGGACAGTGCCGGGGACGAGCAGTACTTC. Translated: CASSQDSAGDEQYF. Filled out from reference TRBV7-2 and TRBJ2-7, the complete variable domain reads GAGVSQSPSNKVTEKGKDVELRCDPISGHTALYWYRQSLGQGLEFLIYFQGNSAPDKSGLPSDRFSAERTGGSVSTLTIQRTQQEDSAVYLCASSQDSAGDEQYFGPGTRLTVT.

This clonotype has a count of ten or more. This sequence joins TRBV2 and TRBJ2-7; D possibly matches TRBD1 or TRBD2 (6 bases each). Germline loops: CDR1 SNHLY, CDR2 FYNNEI. The V end lost 8 bases, the J end lost 0 bases, and 11 bases lay between the germline ends. The CDR3 spans 13 residues. The CDR3 region is CASGGTFSYEQYF. CDR3 coding DNA: TGTGCCAGCGGCGGGACATTCTCCTACGAGCAGTACTTC.

This clonotype was found many times. V gene TRBV29-1 combines with J gene TRBJ2-3, with D unresolved. With 7 bases removed from V and 5 bases from J, the gap between germline ends came to 10 bases. The CDR3 length is 11 residues. Germline CDR1 reads SQVTM; CDR2 reads ANQGSEA. The CDR3: CSAGSGDTQYF. The DNA of the CDR3 is TGCAGCGCTGGGTCCGGAGATACGCAGTATTTT.

There are many counts of this clonotype. The chain uses TRBV4-2 and TRBJ2-5; D remains unclear. This CDR3 is 13 amino acids long. Between the trimmed V and J ends, which lost 1 base and 5 bases, there was a span of 8 bases. Germline V CDR1 and CDR2: LGHNA, YNFKEQ. The CDR3 sequence: CASSQVVQETQYF. The CDR3 DNA is TGTGCCAGCAGCCAAGTGGTGCAGGAGACCCAGTACTTC.

The rearrangement links TRBV7-2 to TRBJ2-3; TRBD2 matches 8 bases. This CDR3 region has 14 residues. Germline lookup yields CDR1 SGHTA and CDR2 FQGNSA. J gave up 2 bases and V 5 bases, and 3 bases lay outside the gene matches. The CDR3 DNA sequence: TGTGCCAGCAGCATTAGCGGGGCCACAGATACGCAGTATTTT. This encodes CASSISGATDTQYF.